One T cell receptor beta chain is described in this entry. The sample comes from a study of blood T cell repertoires in COVID-19. This CDR3 contains 15 residues. Germline-derived CDR1 and CDR2 are MNHEY and SVGAGI. V dropped 2 bases and J dropped 8 bases, with 18 bases sitting between them. Measured with immunoSEQ multiplex PCR; TCRdb has only the in-frame clones, and not every one. The table records 390,000 or so clones, around nine tenths of them present only once. This sequence joins TRBV6-5 and TRBJ1-2, with D maybe TRBD1 (5 bases). The TCR sequence derives from a woman in her fifties or sixties who had recovered from COVID-19. Input material: PBMCs or T cells enriched from blood (not recorded which). CDR3 coding DNA: TGTGCCAGCAGTTACACTCAACGGGGGGTGGGAGGCTACACCTTC. This encodes CASSYTQRGVGGYTF.